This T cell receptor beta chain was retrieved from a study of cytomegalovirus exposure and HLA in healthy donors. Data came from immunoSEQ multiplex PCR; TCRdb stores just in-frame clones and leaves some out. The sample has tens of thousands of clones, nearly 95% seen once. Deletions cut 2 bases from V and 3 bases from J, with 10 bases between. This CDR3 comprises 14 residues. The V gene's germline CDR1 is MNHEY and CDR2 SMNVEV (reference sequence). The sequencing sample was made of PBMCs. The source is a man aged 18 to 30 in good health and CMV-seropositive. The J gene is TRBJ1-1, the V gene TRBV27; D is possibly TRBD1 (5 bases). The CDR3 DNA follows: TGTGCCAGCAGTTTAGCCCTCAGGGACACTGAAGCTTTCTTT. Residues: CASSLALRDTEAFF.